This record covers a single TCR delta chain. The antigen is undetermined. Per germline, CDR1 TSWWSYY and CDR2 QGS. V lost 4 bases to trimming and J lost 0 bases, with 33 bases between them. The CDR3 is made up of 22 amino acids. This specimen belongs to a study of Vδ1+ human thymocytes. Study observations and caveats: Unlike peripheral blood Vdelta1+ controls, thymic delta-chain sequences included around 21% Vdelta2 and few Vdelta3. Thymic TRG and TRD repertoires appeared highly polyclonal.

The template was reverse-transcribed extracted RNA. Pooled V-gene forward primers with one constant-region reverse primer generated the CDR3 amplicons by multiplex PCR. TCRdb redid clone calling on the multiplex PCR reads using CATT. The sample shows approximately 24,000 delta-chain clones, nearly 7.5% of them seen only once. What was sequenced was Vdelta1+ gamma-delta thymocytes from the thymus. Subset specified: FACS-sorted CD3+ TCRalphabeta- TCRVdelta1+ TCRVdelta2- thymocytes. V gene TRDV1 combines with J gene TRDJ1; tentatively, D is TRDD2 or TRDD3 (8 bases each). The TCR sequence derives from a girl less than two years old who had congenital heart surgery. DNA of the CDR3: TGTGCTCTTGGGGCCGTCCGCTTCCTACTCGCGCTGGGGGAGCCTTACACCGATAAACTCATCTTT. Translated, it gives CALGAVRFLLALGEPYTDKLIF.